Below are 26 T cell receptor beta chains sequenced from a single sample in a study of cytomegalovirus exposure and HLA in healthy donors. 13 Jbeta primers and 60 Vbeta primers were used for the PCR. The data were produced by immunoSEQ multiplex PCR, yet TCRdb's version contains in-frame clones alone and is incomplete. This table lists 130,000 or so clones. The specimen sequenced was PBMCs. The receptors stem from a woman aged 40 to 50 in good health and CMV-seropositive.

The chain recombines TRBV5-6 with TRBJ1-1, with unresolved D. Germline V CDR1 and CDR2: SGHDT, YYEEEE. This CDR3 is 12 amino acids long. Trimming cost V 2 bases and J 8 bases, with 10 bases left between them. This CDR3 is CASSLDWNEAFF. The CDR3 bases are TGTGCCAGCAGCTTAGACTGGAACGAAGCTTTCTTT. The whole variable domain, remainder taken from reference TRBV5-6 and TRBJ1-1, is DAGVTQSPTHLIKTRGQQVTLRCSPKSGHDTVSWYQQALGQGPQFIFQYYEEEERQRGNFPDRFSGHQFPNYSSELNVNALLLGDSALYLCASSLDWNEAFFGQGTRLTVV.

The chain couples TRBV6-1 to TRBJ1-6; 7 bases are a match to TRBD1. The CDR3 has 14 residues. Germline CDR1 reads MNHNS; CDR2 reads SASEGT. With 7 bases clipped from V and 9 bases from J, the junction kept 9 bases outside the gene matches. This chain's CDR3 is CASITGVLGSPLHF. CDR3 nucleotides: TGTGCCAGCATTACAGGGGTATTAGGTTCACCCCTCCACTTT.

The rearrangement uses TRBV27 and TRBJ2-7; D not certain. The CDR3 extends over 13 amino acids. The V and J ends lost 5 bases and 2 bases respectively, with 10 bases between them. The germline CDR1 and CDR2 sequences are MNHEY and SMNVEV (reference sequence). The CDR3 reads CASSRSETYEQYF. CDR3 sequence (DNA): TGTGCCAGCAGTCGTTCAGAAACCTACGAGCAGTACTTC.

CDR3 protein: CASSLGKTRTDTQYF. The DNA of the CDR3 is TGTGCCAGCAGCTTGGGCAAGACTCGCACAGATACGCAGTATTTT. J is TRBJ2-3 and V is TRBV5-4; D remains unclear. From germline, CDR1 is SGHNT and CDR2 YYREEE (reference sequence). This CDR3 comprises 15 residues. V was clipped by 0 bases and J by 1 base, with 9 bases between them.

The chain uses TRBV7-9 and TRBJ1-1, with D perhaps TRBD1 (6 bases). The CDR3 has 17 residues. Trimming cost V 4 bases and J 0 bases, with 18 bases left between them. Germline lookup yields CDR1 SEHNR and CDR2 FQNEAQ (reference sequence). The CDR3 spells CASSSIPRGQLNTEAFF. The CDR3 DNA reads as TGTGCCAGCAGCTCCATCCCCCGAGGACAGTTGAACACTGAAGCTTTCTTT.

V is TRBV25-1 and J is TRBJ1-1; weak D call: TRBD1 (5 bases). Deletions cut 11 bases from V and 2 bases from J, with 12 bases between. Germline CDR1 MGHDK, CDR2 SYGVNS. The CDR3 consists of 12 residues. CDR3 coding DNA: TGTGCCGCGAGCCAGGGCAACACTGAAGCTTTCTTT. It yields the protein CAASQGNTEAFF.

The chain joins TRBV5-4 to TRBJ2-5, with 9 nucleotides matching TRBD2. The CDR3 totals 16 residues. The V segment lost 3 bases and the J segment 4 bases; nucleotides outside the gene matches: 10. Per germline, CDR1 SGHNT and CDR2 YYREEE (reference sequence). CDR3 DNA sequence: TGTGCCAGCAGCTCCCCGGGGCGGGAGGGGAGAGAGACCCAGTACTTC. Protein: CASSSPGREGRETQYF. Variable domain in full (rest from reference TRBV5-4 and TRBJ2-5): ETGVTQSPTHLIKTRGQQVTLRCSSQSGHNTVSWYQQALGQGPQFIFQYYREEENGRGNFPPRFSGLQFPNYSSELNVNALELDDSALYLCASSSPGREGRETQYFGPGTRLLVL.

CDR3 coding DNA: TGTGCCAGTAGTGTTGCGGGAACCAGCAATCAGCCCCAGCATTTT. This encodes CASSVAGTSNQPQHF. The rearrangement joins TRBV19 to TRBJ1-5, with D hard to call. With 5 bases removed from V and 1 base from J, the gap between germline ends came to 12 bases. The length of the CDR3 is 15 residues. Germline values: CDR1 LNHDA, CDR2 SQIVND (reference sequence).

With regard to this clone: Different DNA sequences within this sample yield the same CDR3. CDR3 protein: CASSFSGGSGNTIYF. The CDR3 bases are TGCGCCAGCAGCTTTAGCGGGGGATCTGGAAACACCATATATTTT. The chain joins TRBV5-1 to TRBJ1-3, with a tentative D call TRBD1 (5 bases). This CDR3 region has 15 residues. Deletions cut 2 bases from V and 1 base from J, with 10 bases between. Germline V gene lookup returns CDR1 SGHRS and CDR2 YFSETQ.

The genes are TRBV25-1 and TRBJ1-5, with 7 nucleotides matching TRBD1. V shed 4 bases, J shed 5 bases, and the junction held 5 bases outside the gene matches. Germline CDR1 and CDR2: MGHDK and SYGVNS. The CDR3 sequence is 14 residues long. The CDR3 here is CASSGDREDQPQHF. For the CDR3, the DNA is TGTGCCAGCAGTGGTGACAGGGAGGATCAGCCCCAGCATTTT.

The rearrangement uses TRBV7-3 and TRBJ2-2; possible D gene TRBD1, 6 bases. The length of the CDR3 is 19 residues. Trimming stripped 5 bases from V and 1 base from J, with 23 bases between. Germline CDR1 SGHTA, CDR2 FQGTGA. As DNA, the CDR3 is TGTGCCAGCAGCCCAGGCAGGGGATTACAAGAGAAGAACACCGGGGAGCTGTTTTTT. Its translation: CASSPGRGLQEKNTGELFF.

This chain joins TRBV7-9 and TRBJ2-3, with D maybe TRBD2 (6 bases). The CDR3 has 16 residues. The germline CDR1 and CDR2 sequences are SEHNR and FQNEAQ (reference sequence). The V and J ends lost 5 bases and 6 bases respectively, with 21 bases between them. CDR3: CASSDQIRAGMDTQYF. Written as DNA, the CDR3 is TGTGCCAGCAGCGACCAAATTAGGGCGGGAATGGATACGCAGTATTTT.

This chain uses TRBV28 with TRBJ2-7; 8 nucleotides align to TRBD1. Germline lookup yields CDR1 MDHEN and CDR2 SYDVKM. This CDR3 region has 14 residues. V dropped 4 bases and J dropped 5; count of bases not matched to a gene: 7. Written as DNA, the CDR3 is TGTGCCAGCAGTTCCGGGACAGGTATCCACGAGCAGTACTTC. Translation: CASSSGTGIHEQYF.

The chain uses TRBV23-1 and TRBJ1-3; the D is unclear. TRBV23-1 falls under the ORF class, with uncertain function. V gave up 8 bases and J gave up 3 bases, with 17 bases separating them. CDR3 length equals 15 residues. The DNA for the CDR3 is TGCGCCAGCTTTCCGGCGAGTGAGGTTGGAAACACCATATATTTT. Protein product: CASFPASEVGNTIYF.

The J gene is TRBJ2-1, the V gene TRBV7-2; unclear D gene. The CDR3 loop spans 14 amino acids. V lost 5 bases, J lost 8 bases, and 16 bases lay in between. Germline V gene sequence: CDR1 SGHTA, CDR2 FQGNSA. CDR3 protein: CASSLEYSNHEQFF. CDR3 DNA sequence: TGTGCCAGCAGCCTAGAGTACTCCAACCATGAGCAGTTCTTC.

This rearrangement joins TRBV7-9 to TRBJ2-7, with D uncertain. The length of the CDR3 is 12 residues. CDR1 SEHNR and CDR2 FQNEAQ come from the germline V gene (reference sequence). V lost 2 bases and J 4 bases, leaving 6 bases between the germline ends. CDR3 amino acids: CASSLSFYEQYF. The CDR3 region has the DNA TGTGCCAGCAGCTTATCGTTTTACGAGCAGTACTTC.

The gene calls are TRBV10-3 and TRBJ1-5, with TRBD1 identical over 8 bases. Germline V gene sequence: CDR1 ENHRY, CDR2 SYGVKD. CDR3 length equals 16 residues. The V and J ends lost 0 bases and 5 bases, in that order; junction bases with no gene match: 6. The DNA of the CDR3 is TGTGCCATCAGTGAGTCTTCAGGGGGCTATGATCAGCCCCAGCATTTT. As protein: CAISESSGGYDQPQHF.

The genes are TRBV6-1 and TRBJ1-2, with 9 nucleotides matching TRBD1. The ends lost 8 bases at V and 8 bases at J; junction bases unmatched: 9. Germline lookup yields CDR1 MNHNS and CDR2 SASEGT. The CDR3 sequence is 13 residues long. The CDR3 sequence is CASGRDREGGYTF. In DNA form, the CDR3 reads TGTGCCAGCGGGCGGGACAGGGAGGGGGGCTACACCTTC.

The DNA for the CDR3 is TGTGCCAGCAGCCAGACGACAGCGGGATCTAGCGAACAGTACTTC. Amino acid sequence: CASSQTTAGSSEQYF. V usage is TRBV6-6 and J usage is TRBJ2-7; TRBD2 matches 7 bases. The CDR3 loop spans 15 amino acids. Germline V gene data show CDR1 as MNHNY and CDR2 as SVGAGI (reference sequence). V dropped 6 bases and J dropped 10; count of bases not matched to a gene: 18.

This chain joins TRBV28 and TRBJ2-6; 9 bases match TRBD1. The CDR3 is made up of 20 amino acids. J was trimmed by 0 bases and V by 9 bases; bases with no gene match: 18. The germline V gene has CDR1 MDHEN and CDR2 SYDVKM. The CDR3, as DNA: TGTGCCAGTTCACCGGGACAGGGAGTGTATGAGTTCTCTGGGGCCAACGTCCTGACTTTC. Protein: CASSPGQGVYEFSGANVLTF.

J is TRBJ1-2 and V is TRBV28; D gene ambiguous. The V and J ends lost 8 bases and 6 bases respectively, with 13 bases between them. This CDR3 spans 12 amino acids. Germline lookup yields CDR1 MDHEN and CDR2 SYDVKM. The DNA of the CDR3 is TGTGCCAGCCGACAAACAGTACATGGCTACACCTTC. As protein: CASRQTVHGYTF.

The chain links TRBV9 to TRBJ2-6; D remains ambiguous. The CDR3 sequence is 15 residues long. V was shortened by 3 bases and J by 3 bases, with 10 bases between the two germline ends. Germline assignment: CDR1 SGDLS and CDR2 YYNGEE. CDR3 loop: CASSAQRGGANVLTF. CDR3 DNA sequence: TGTGCCAGCAGCGCTCAGCGAGGTGGGGCCAACGTCCTGACTTTC.

Written as DNA, the CDR3 is TGTGCCAGCAGCGGGAGACAGGGATGGAACACTGAAGCTTTCTTT. Its translation is CASSGRQGWNTEAFF. The rearrangement uses TRBV9 and TRBJ1-1; 7 bases line up with TRBD1. Germline CDR1 SGDLS, CDR2 YYNGEE. V shed 3 bases, J shed 1 base, and the junction held 6 bases outside the gene matches. The CDR3 runs 15 residues.

The J gene is TRBJ1-4, the V gene TRBV27; perhaps TRBD1 as D (5 bases). The CDR3 covers 15 residues. Trimming took 4 bases from V and 8 from J, leaving 17 bases between them. Germline lookup yields CDR1 MNHEY and CDR2 SMNVEV (reference sequence). CDR3 amino acids: CASSSAAGGEEKLFF. CDR3 coding DNA: TGTGCCAGCAGTTCCGCCGCGGGGGGAGAGGAAAAACTGTTTTTT.

This sequence joins TRBV27 and TRBJ2-7; TRBD1 agrees at 7 bases. CDR1 is MNHEY and CDR2 is SMNVEV in the germline V gene (reference sequence). Losses at the gene ends were 5 bases for V and 3 bases for J; bases not matched to a gene: 4. The CDR3 contains 13 residues. CDR3 sequence: CASSQRQGYEQYF. CDR3 nucleotides: TGTGCCAGCAGTCAACGACAGGGCTACGAGCAGTACTTC.

The genes are TRBV30 and TRBJ2-3; D may be TRBD2 (6 bases). CDR1 and CDR2 from the germline V gene are GTSNPN and SVGIG (reference sequence). The CDR3 has 14 residues. V shed 0 bases and J shed 3 bases, with 10 bases lying between them. In DNA, the CDR3 is TGTGCCTGGAGTGTAGGAGGGAGTACAGATACGCAGTATTTT. It is translated as CAWSVGGSTDTQYF.